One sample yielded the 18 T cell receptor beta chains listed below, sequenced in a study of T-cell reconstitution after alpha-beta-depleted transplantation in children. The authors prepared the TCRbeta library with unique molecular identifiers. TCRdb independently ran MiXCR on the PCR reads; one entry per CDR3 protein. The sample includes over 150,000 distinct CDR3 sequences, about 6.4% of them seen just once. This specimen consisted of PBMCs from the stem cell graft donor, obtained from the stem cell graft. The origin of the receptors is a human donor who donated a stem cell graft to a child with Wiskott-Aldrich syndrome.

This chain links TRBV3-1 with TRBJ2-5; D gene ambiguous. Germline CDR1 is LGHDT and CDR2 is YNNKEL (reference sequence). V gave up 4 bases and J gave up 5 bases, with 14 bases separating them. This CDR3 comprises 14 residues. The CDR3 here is CASSPSWVGETQYF. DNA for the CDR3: TGTGCCAGCAGCCCGTCGTGGGTGGGGGAGACCCAGTACTTC.

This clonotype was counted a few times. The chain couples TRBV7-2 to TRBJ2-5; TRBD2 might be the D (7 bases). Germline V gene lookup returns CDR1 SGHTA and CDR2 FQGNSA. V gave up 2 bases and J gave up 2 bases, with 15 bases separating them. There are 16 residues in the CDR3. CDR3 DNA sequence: TGTGCCAGCAGCTTATACGGGGGGCCTCCTCAAGAGACCCAGTACTTC. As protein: CASSLYGGPPQETQYF.

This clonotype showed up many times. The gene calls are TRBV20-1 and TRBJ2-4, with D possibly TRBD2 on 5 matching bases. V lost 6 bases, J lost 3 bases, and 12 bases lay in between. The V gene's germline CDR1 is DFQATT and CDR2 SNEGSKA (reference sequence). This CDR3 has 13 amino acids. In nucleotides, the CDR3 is TGCAGTGCCGAGGGTTCTGGCAAAAACATTCAGTACTTC. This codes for CSAEGSGKNIQYF.

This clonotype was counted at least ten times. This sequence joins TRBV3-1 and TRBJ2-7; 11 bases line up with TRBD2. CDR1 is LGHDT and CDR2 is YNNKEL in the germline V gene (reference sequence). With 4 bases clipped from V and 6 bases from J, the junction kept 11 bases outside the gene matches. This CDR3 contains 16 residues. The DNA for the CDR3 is TGTGCCAGCAGCCCTGACGTTCTAGCGGGAGGATCCGAGCAGTACTTC. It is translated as CASSPDVLAGGSEQYF.

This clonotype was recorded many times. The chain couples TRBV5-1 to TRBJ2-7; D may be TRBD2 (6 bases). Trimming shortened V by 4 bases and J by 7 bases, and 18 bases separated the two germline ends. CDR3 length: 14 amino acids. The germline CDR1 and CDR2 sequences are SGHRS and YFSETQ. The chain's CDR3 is CASSMSGSGGEQYF. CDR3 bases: TGCGCCAGCAGCATGTCAGGGTCTGGAGGGGAGCAGTACTTC.

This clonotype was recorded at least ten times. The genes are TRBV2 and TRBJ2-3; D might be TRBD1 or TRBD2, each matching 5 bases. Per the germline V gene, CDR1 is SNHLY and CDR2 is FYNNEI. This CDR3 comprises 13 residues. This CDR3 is CAIHGTRTDTQYF. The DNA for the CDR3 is TGTGCTATCCATGGGACCCGCACAGATACGCAGTATTTT.

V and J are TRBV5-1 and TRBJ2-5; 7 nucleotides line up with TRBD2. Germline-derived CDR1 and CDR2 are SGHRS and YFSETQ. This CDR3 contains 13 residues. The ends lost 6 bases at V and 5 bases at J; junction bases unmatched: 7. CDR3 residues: CASTDLGGETQYF. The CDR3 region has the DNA TGCGCCAGCACAGACCTGGGGGGGGAGACCCAGTACTTC.

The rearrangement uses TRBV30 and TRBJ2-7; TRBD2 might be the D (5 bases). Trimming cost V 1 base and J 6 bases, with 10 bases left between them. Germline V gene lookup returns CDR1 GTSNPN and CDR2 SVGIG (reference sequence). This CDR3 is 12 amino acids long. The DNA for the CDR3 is TGTGCCTGGAGTGATATAGGGAGCGAGCAGTACTTC. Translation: CAWSDIGSEQYF.

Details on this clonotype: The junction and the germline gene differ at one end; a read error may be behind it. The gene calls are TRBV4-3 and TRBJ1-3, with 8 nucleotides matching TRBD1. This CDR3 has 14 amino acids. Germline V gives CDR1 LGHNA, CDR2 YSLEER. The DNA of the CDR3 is TGCTCCAGCAGCCAAGCAGGGGGCGGAAACACCATATATTTT. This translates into CSSSQAGGGNTIYF.

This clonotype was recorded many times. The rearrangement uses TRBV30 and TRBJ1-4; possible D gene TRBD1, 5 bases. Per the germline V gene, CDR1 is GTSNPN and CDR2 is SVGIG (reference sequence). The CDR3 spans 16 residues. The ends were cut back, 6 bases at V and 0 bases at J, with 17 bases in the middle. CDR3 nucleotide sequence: TGTGCCTGCACAAAGGCAGGGTCAGCAACTAATGAAAAACTGTTTTTT. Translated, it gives CACTKAGSATNEKLFF.

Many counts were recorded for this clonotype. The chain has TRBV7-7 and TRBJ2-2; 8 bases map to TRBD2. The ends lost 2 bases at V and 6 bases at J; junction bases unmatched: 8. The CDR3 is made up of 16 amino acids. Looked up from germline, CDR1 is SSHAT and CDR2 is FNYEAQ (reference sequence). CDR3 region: CASSLLSGGMPGELFF. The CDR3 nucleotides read TGTGCCAGCAGCTTACTGAGCGGGGGTATGCCCGGGGAGCTGTTTTTT.

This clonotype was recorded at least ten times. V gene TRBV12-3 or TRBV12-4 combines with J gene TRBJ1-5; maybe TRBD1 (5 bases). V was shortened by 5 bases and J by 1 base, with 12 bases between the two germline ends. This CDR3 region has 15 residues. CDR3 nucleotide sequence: TGTGCCAGCAGTCCTTTCAGGGCGAGCAATCAGCCCCAGCATTTT. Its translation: CASSPFRASNQPQHF.

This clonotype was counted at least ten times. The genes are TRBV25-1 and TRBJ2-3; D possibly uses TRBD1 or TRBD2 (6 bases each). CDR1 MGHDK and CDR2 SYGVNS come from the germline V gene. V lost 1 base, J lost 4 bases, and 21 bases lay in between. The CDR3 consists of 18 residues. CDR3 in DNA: TGTGCCAGCAGTGAATTTATGTCTGGGACACGCGGGGCAGATACGCAGTATTTT. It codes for CASSEFMSGTRGADTQYF.

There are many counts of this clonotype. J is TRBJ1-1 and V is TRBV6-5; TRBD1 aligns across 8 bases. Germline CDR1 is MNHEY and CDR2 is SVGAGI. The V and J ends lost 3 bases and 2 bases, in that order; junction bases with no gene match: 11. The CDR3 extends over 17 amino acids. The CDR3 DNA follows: TGTGCCAGCAGTTATCGTCGGACAGGGCCAAAAAACACTGAAGCTTTCTTT. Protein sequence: CASSYRRTGPKNTEAFF.

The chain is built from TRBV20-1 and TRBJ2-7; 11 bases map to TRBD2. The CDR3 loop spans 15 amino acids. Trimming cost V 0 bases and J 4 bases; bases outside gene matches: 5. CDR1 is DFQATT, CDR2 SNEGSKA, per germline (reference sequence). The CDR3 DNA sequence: TGCAGTGCTAGAGATCTCCTAGCGGGAGGATACGAGCAGTACTTC. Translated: CSARDLLAGGYEQYF.

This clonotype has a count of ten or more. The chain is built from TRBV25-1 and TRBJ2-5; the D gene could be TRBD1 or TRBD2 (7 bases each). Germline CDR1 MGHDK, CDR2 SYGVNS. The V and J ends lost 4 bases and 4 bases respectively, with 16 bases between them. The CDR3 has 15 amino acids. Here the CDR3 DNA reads TGTGCCAGCAGTGTCTCGGCAGGGGGGGCAGAGACCCAGTACTTC. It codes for CASSVSAGGAETQYF.

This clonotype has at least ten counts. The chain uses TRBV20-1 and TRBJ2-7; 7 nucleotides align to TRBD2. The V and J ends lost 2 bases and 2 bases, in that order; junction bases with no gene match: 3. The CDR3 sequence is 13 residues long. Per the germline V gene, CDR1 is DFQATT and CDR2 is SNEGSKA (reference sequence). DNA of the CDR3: TGCAGTGCTAGAATGGCGGGAGCCTACGAGCAGTACTTC. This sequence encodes CSARMAGAYEQYF.

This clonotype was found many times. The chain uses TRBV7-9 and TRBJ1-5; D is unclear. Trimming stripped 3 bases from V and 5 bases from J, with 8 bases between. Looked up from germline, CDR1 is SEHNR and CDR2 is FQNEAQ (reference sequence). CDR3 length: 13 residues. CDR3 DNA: TGTGCCAGCAGCTTTTCCAGTGATCAGCCCCAGCATTTT. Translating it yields CASSFSSDQPQHF.